This T cell receptor (beta chain) was sequenced during a study of shared clonotypes between healthy human individuals. The protocol was immunoSEQ multiplex PCR, while the TCRdb copy is restricted to in-frame clones and leaves out a portion. The table has about 2 million clones, roughly 94% seen once. Those who donated were healthy HIV-negative adults, with no recent acute infections or vaccinations reported. V dropped 0 bases and J dropped 5 bases, with 9 bases sitting between them. Germline V lookup: CDR1 KGHSH, CDR2 LQKENI. The CDR3 length is 14 residues. On this clone: Its antigen remains unidentified. The sample has other DNA sequences that encode this CDR3 too.

Study-wide results and caveats: Non-shared clonotypes had lower generation probabilities than those shared by all four donors.

Sequencing was carried out using naive CD4+ T cells sorted from blood. Subset given: CD45RA+ positively selected. This chain uses TRBV18 with TRBJ2-3; D might be TRBD2 (6 bases). The clonotype comes from a man aged 18 to 35 in good health. The CDR3 spells CASSPPGGGDTQYF. The DNA for the CDR3 is TGTGCCAGCTCACCACCGGGGGGAGGAGATACGCAGTATTTT.